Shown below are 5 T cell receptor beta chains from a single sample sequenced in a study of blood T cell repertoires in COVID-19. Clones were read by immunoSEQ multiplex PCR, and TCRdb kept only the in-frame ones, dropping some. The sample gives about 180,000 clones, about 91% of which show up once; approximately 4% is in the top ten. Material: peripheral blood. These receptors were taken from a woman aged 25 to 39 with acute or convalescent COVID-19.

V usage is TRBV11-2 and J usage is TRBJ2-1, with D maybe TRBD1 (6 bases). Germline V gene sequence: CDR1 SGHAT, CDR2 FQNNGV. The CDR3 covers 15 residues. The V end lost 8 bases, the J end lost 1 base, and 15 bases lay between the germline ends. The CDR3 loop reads CASGGWGRSYNEQFF. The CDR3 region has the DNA TGTGCCAGCGGGGGCTGGGGGCGGTCCTACAATGAGCAGTTCTTC.

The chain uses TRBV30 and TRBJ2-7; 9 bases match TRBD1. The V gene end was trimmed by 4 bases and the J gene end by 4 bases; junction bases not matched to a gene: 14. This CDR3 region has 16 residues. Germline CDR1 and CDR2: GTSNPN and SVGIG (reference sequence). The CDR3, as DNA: TGTGCCTGGACCCGGAAAGCCGGGACAGGGATGTACGAGCAGTACTTC. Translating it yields CAWTRKAGTGMYEQYF. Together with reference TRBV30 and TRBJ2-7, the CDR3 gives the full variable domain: SQTIHQWPATLVQPVGSPLSLECTVEGTSNPNLYWYRQAAGRGLQLLFYSVGIGQISSEVPQNLSASRPQDRQFILSSKKLLLSDSGFYLCAWTRKAGTGMYEQYFGPGTRLTVT.

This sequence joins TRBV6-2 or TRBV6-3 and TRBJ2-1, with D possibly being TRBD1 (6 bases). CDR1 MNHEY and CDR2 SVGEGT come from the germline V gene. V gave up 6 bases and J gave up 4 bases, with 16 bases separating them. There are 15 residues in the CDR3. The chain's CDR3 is CASSRTGIGYNEQFF. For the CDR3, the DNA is TGTGCCAGCAGCCGTACAGGGATCGGGTACAATGAGCAGTTCTTC.

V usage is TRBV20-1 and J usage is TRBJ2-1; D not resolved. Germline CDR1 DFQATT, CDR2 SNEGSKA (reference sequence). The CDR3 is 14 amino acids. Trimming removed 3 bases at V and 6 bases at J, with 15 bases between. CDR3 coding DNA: TGCAGTGCTAGTCCCGGGTTAGTGGTCAATGAGCAGTTCTTC. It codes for CSASPGLVVNEQFF.

The DNA of the CDR3 is TGTGCCAGCAGTTTGACAGGGATCCCCTACGAGCAGTACTTC. This encodes CASSLTGIPYEQYF. This chain joins TRBV2 and TRBJ2-7, with TRBD1 matching 7 bases. V gave up 5 bases and J gave up 2 bases; unmatched junction bases: 6. The CDR3 sequence is 14 residues long. Germline values: CDR1 SNHLY, CDR2 FYNNEI.